This T cell receptor beta chain stems from a study of cytomegalovirus exposure and HLA in healthy donors. Study-wide findings and caveats: The authors excluded some V segments, including TRBV6-2 and TRBV6-3, as indistinguishable. Some 17,000 TCR beta sequences were associated with HLA alleles at 0.05 false discovery rate in a later analysis. The authors later found HLA-associated TCR beta chains more clonally expanded than equally common others.

This clone appeared a single time. What it binds is not known. It was healthy bone marrow donors who served as donors. This PCR relied on a set of 60 Vbeta primers and 13 Jbeta primers. Data came from immunoSEQ multiplex PCR; TCRdb stores just in-frame clones and leaves some out. The sample lists some 110,000 clones, about 70% seen once, with 0.87% in the top ten. Germline loops: CDR1 SGHNT, CDR2 YYREEE (reference sequence). This CDR3 region has 15 residues. Trimming took 1 base from V and 8 from J; bases not matched to a gene: 6. The chain joins TRBV5-4 to TRBJ1-4, with 9 bases fitting TRBD1. This receptor was taken from a woman aged 30 to 39 in good health and CMV-seronegative. Sequencing was performed on PBMCs. The CDR3: CASSLTGTGLEKLFF. CDR3 bases: TGTGCCAGCAGCTTGACCGGGACAGGGCTCGAAAAACTGTTTTTT.